The 25 T cell receptor beta chains presented below share a single source sample, sequenced in a study of cytomegalovirus exposure and HLA in healthy donors (dated by TCRdb to about 2017). Library preparation employed the immunoSEQ multiplex PCR assay. For the multiplex PCR, a mixture combining 60 forward primers for TCR Vbeta segments and 13 reverse primers for TCR Jbeta segments was used. The table comes from immuneACCESS by way of TCRdb, which keeps in-frame sequences with V and J called. Part of the clones is missing from these tables; in studies checked, under half for an unresolved V gene and the rest for unknown reasons. The sample records around 33,000 clones, 35% to 50% of which are singletons. The ten largest clones add up to roughly 2.1% of the sample. The sample taken for sequencing was PBMCs. The receptors derive from a woman aged 45-59 years in good health and CMV-seronegative.

The chain carries TRBV30 and TRBJ1-1, with D unresolved. V lost 1 base, J lost 3 bases, and 21 bases lay in between. The CDR3 spans 17 residues. Germline CDR1 GTSNPN, CDR2 SVGIG (reference sequence). CDR3 nucleotide sequence: TGTGCCTGGAGTGCCCCCCCGGCAGTTGCTCGGGACACTGAAGCTTTCTTT. Its translation is CAWSAPPAVARDTEAFF. Supplemented by reference TRBV30 and TRBJ1-1, the full variable domain reads SQTIHQWPATLVQPVGSPLSLECTVEGTSNPNLYWYRQAAGRGLQLLFYSVGIGQISSEVPQNLSASRPQDRQFILSSKKLLLSDSGFYLCAWSAPPAVARDTEAFFGQGTRLTVV.

This chain joins TRBV2 and TRBJ2-7; D gene unclear. From germline, CDR1 is SNHLY and CDR2 FYNNEI. Trimming cost V 6 bases and J 0 bases, with 12 bases left between them. This CDR3 contains 14 residues. CDR3 amino acids: CASSYVPNSYEQYF. Here the CDR3 DNA reads TGTGCCAGCAGCTACGTCCCCAACTCCTACGAGCAGTACTTC.

The chain carries TRBV28 and TRBJ2-7, with D perhaps TRBD2 (6 bases). CDR1 and CDR2 from the germline V gene are MDHEN and SYDVKM. Deletions cut 5 bases from V and 1 base from J, with 9 bases between. The CDR3 extends over 13 amino acids. The CDR3 region has the DNA TGTGCCAGCAGTACTGGGACTTCCTACGAGCAGTACTTC. Its translation: CASSTGTSYEQYF.

This sequence joins TRBV5-1 and TRBJ2-2; 15 nucleotides line up with TRBD2. Germline loops: CDR1 SGHRS, CDR2 YFSETQ. The V segment lost 1 base and the J segment 0 bases; nucleotides outside the gene matches: 10. The CDR3 has 21 amino acids. CDR3: CASSLPGTSGRFGTNTGELFF. For the CDR3, the DNA is TGCGCCAGCAGCTTGCCCGGGACTAGCGGGAGGTTTGGGACGAACACCGGGGAGCTGTTTTTT.

In its sample, this clone was seen a few times. V gene TRBV2 combines with J gene TRBJ1-6; the match to TRBD1 covers 8 bases. With V trimmed by 6 bases and J by 7 bases, 2 bases remained unmatched. The CDR3 loop spans 13 amino acids. Per the germline V gene, CDR1 is SNHLY and CDR2 is FYNNEI. CDR3 in DNA: TGTGCCAGCAGGCAGGGGGCGAATTCACCCCTCCACTTT. Its translation is CASRQGANSPLHF. The full variable domain, its missing parts supplied by reference TRBV2 and TRBJ1-6, is EPEVTQTPSHQVTQMGQEVILRCVPISNHLYFYWYRQILGQKVEFLVSFYNNEISEKSEIFDDQFSVERPDGSNFTLKIRSTKLEDSAMYFCASRQGANSPLHFGNGTRLTVT.

Only a few counts were recorded for this clone. The chain recombines TRBV28 with TRBJ2-1, with 7 bases that match TRBD2. The germline V gene has CDR1 MDHEN and CDR2 SYDVKM. After removal of 7 bases from V and 4 bases from J, the junction contained 10 bases not matched to a gene. The length of the CDR3 is 15 residues. CDR3 region: CASTLRLADYNEQFF. CDR3 bases: TGTGCCAGCACCTTACGGCTAGCGGATTACAATGAGCAGTTCTTC.

Only a few counts were recorded for this clone. V and J are TRBV7-3 and TRBJ2-7; 9 bases match TRBD2. V lost 6 bases, J lost 6 bases, and 6 bases stayed unmatched. Germline-derived CDR1 and CDR2 are SGHTA and FQGTGA. The CDR3 spans 13 residues. CDR3 DNA: TGTGCCAGCAGTCTGCGGGGGGGGCCCGAGCAGTACTTC. This gives the protein CASSLRGGPEQYF.

The V and J genes are TRBV7-9 and TRBJ2-3; 9 bases are a match to TRBD1. The CDR3 has 13 residues. V dropped 7 bases and J dropped 5; count of bases not matched to a gene: 4. Germline V gene sequence: CDR1 SEHNR, CDR2 FQNEAQ (reference sequence). In DNA, the CDR3 is TGTGCCAGCAACGGACAGGGGCTAGATACGCAGTATTTT. Its protein is CASNGQGLDTQYF.

Only one count was recorded for this clone. The V gene is TRBV2, the J gene TRBJ2-3, with TRBD2 identical over 8 bases. The CDR3 totals 15 residues. V dropped 7 bases and J dropped 5; count of bases not matched to a gene: 11. The V gene's germline CDR1 is SNHLY and CDR2 FYNNEI. The CDR3 region is CASMGLGTSQDTQYF. CDR3 DNA sequence: TGTGCCAGCATGGGCCTCGGGACTAGTCAAGATACGCAGTATTTT.

The chain has TRBV7-2 and TRBJ1-1; perhaps TRBD1 as D (5 bases). Germline lookup yields CDR1 SGHTA and CDR2 FQGNSA. V was clipped by 2 bases and J by 2 bases, with 12 bases between them. This CDR3 has 15 residues. The CDR3 region is CASSLQGFLNTEAFF. The CDR3 nucleotides are TGTGCCAGCAGCTTACAGGGTTTCTTAAACACTGAAGCTTTCTTT.

This clone was observed once. The chain is built from TRBV19 and TRBJ2-2, with TRBD2 matching 11 bases. In germline, CDR1 is LNHDA, CDR2 SQIVND (reference sequence). The CDR3 runs to 16 residues. J was trimmed by 1 base and V by 5 bases; bases with no gene match: 3. The CDR3 loop reads CASSPTSGGNTGELFF. CDR3 nucleotides: TGTGCCAGTAGTCCTACTAGCGGGGGGAACACCGGGGAGCTGTTTTTT.

Only a few counts were recorded for this clone. The CDR3 region has the DNA TGTGCCAGCAGTGACCGCCGGGGCAATGAGCAGTTCTTC. This codes for CASSDRRGNEQFF. This rearrangement joins TRBV6-4 to TRBJ2-1; possibly TRBD2 for D (5 bases). The length of the CDR3 is 13 residues. From germline, CDR1 is MRHNA and CDR2 SNTAGT. V lost 2 bases and J 6 bases, leaving 8 bases between the germline ends.

This clone was counted once. The chain employs TRBV6-5 and TRBJ2-7; no definite D call. The CDR3 is made up of 14 amino acids. The germline CDR1 and CDR2 sequences are MNHEY and SVGAGI. Trimming left V 2 bases short and J 2 bases short, with 10 bases between. CDR3 protein: CASSYGQLTYEQYF. The CDR3 nucleotides read TGTGCCAGCAGTTACGGGCAACTGACCTACGAGCAGTACTTC.

The V call is TRBV12-5, the J call TRBJ2-2, with 7 bases identical to TRBD2. The CDR3 totals 18 residues. V gave up 5 bases and J gave up 6 bases; unmatched junction bases: 18. Germline V CDR1 and CDR2: LGHNT, FRNRAP. The CDR3 DNA follows: TGTGCTAGTGGTCCCCGGGAGGTGCGGGGGAGCCGGGCCGGGGAGCTGTTTTTT. This encodes CASGPREVRGSRAGELFF.

The V gene is TRBV19, the J gene TRBJ2-1; D may be TRBD2 (6 bases). This CDR3 is built from 14 residues. V was trimmed by 5 bases and J by 5 bases, leaving 13 bases between them. Germline CDR1 reads LNHDA; CDR2 reads SQIVND (reference sequence). Written as DNA, the CDR3 is TGTGCCAGTAGTGAGGCGGGAATCCACAATGAGCAGTTCTTC. This codes for CASSEAGIHNEQFF.

This clone was found a few times. Other DNA sequences within the sample encode an identical CDR3. The chain joins TRBV9 to TRBJ1-1; no reliable D call. Looked up from germline, CDR1 is SGDLS and CDR2 is YYNGEE. This CDR3 is built from 13 residues. The V and J ends lost 0 bases and 1 base respectively, with 4 bases between them. CDR3 DNA: TGTGCCAGCAGCGTAGCTAGGAACACTGAAGCTTTCTTT. Translating it yields CASSVARNTEAFF.

This clone was observed a few times. V and J are TRBV19 and TRBJ1-2; tentatively, D is TRBD1 (6 bases). From germline, CDR1 is LNHDA and CDR2 SQIVND (reference sequence). The ends were cut back, 6 bases at V and 12 bases at J, with 20 bases in the middle. This CDR3 has 13 amino acids. The CDR3 loop reads CASSSGQIRIHTF. The CDR3 region has the DNA TGTGCCAGTAGCTCCGGACAGATAAGGATTCACACCTTC.

The gene calls are TRBV5-1 and TRBJ1-2; 8 nucleotides align to TRBD1. This CDR3 is built from 15 residues. Germline V gene lookup returns CDR1 SGHRS and CDR2 YFSETQ. Trimming cost V 0 bases and J 2 bases; bases outside gene matches: 3. The DNA of the CDR3 is TGCGCCAGCAGCTTGGGGGGACAGGCAAACTATGGCTACACCTTC. It specifies CASSLGGQANYGYTF.

The gene calls are TRBV18 and TRBJ2-2, with 7 bases that match TRBD1. This CDR3 contains 15 residues. The ends lost 3 bases at V and 5 bases at J; junction bases unmatched: 6. Germline assignment: CDR1 KGHSH and CDR2 LQKENI. CDR3 sequence (DNA): TGTGCCAGCTCACCGAGGGGGCGCGGAACCGGGGAGCTGTTTTTT. Residues: CASSPRGRGTGELFF.

The CDR3, as DNA: TGTGCCAGCAGTTGGGTGACAGACCCCGATGGCTACACCTTC. It codes for CASSWVTDPDGYTF. The rearrangement joins TRBV28 to TRBJ1-2; maybe TRBD1 (5 bases). Trimming removed 4 bases at V and 6 bases at J, with 15 bases between. This CDR3 region has 14 residues. Germline values: CDR1 MDHEN, CDR2 SYDVKM.

The chain couples TRBV29-1 to TRBJ2-2, with 11 bases aligning to TRBD2. The CDR3 contains 15 residues. The V gene end was trimmed by 6 bases and the J gene end by 7 bases; junction bases not matched to a gene: 10. The V gene's germline CDR1 is SQVTM and CDR2 ANQGSEA. CDR3: CSVARTSGPLGELFF. DNA of the CDR3: TGCAGCGTCGCCAGGACTAGCGGGCCCCTCGGGGAGCTGTTTTTT.

The chain recombines TRBV2 with TRBJ2-3, with TRBD2 as a possible D gene (6 bases). The V end lost 8 bases, the J end lost 5 bases, and 8 bases lay between the germline ends. In germline, CDR1 is SNHLY, CDR2 FYNNEI. The CDR3 is 11 amino acids. The CDR3 region is CASGGRDTQYF. Here the CDR3 DNA reads TGTGCCAGCGGAGGGAGAGATACGCAGTATTTT.

This clone has a single count. The CDR3 region has the DNA TGTGCCAGCAGCACCGTGACAGGCGAGTCCTACGAGCAGTACTTC. Translated, it gives CASSTVTGESYEQYF. The V and J genes are TRBV5-4 and TRBJ2-7; D perhaps matches TRBD1 (6 bases). The V end lost 4 bases, the J end lost 1 base, and 15 bases lay between the germline ends. This CDR3 has 15 residues. Germline lookup yields CDR1 SGHNT and CDR2 YYREEE (reference sequence).

The rearrangement joins TRBV6-1 to TRBJ2-6; no firm D call. V gave up 8 bases and J gave up 2 bases, with 10 bases separating them. Germline assignment: CDR1 MNHNS and CDR2 SASEGT. The CDR3 has 14 amino acids. CDR3 nucleotides: TGTGCCAGCCGCGCGGTCGCTGGGGCCAACGTCCTGACTTTC. Translated: CASRAVAGANVLTF.

CDR3 protein: CASSIGGGARTDTQYF. The CDR3 DNA sequence: TGTGCCAGTAGTATTGGCGGGGGGGCACGCACAGATACGCAGTATTTT. V usage is TRBV19 and J usage is TRBJ2-3, with 9 bases matching TRBD2. The germline CDR1 and CDR2 sequences are LNHDA and SQIVND (reference sequence). The CDR3 has 16 amino acids. The junction had 5 bases not matched to a gene; V was cut back by 3 bases and J by 1 base.